Each of the 5 T cell receptor beta chains below was sequenced from the same sample in a study of blood T cell repertoires in COVID-19. Generated by immunoSEQ multiplex PCR, the TCRdb table keeps only in-frame clones and is missing some. This sample has about 140,000 clones, with approximately 88% found just once. Input material: PBMCs or T cells enriched from blood (not recorded which). These receptors were collected from a man aged 35-49 years with acute COVID-19.

CDR3 region: CASSYSGQTNTGELFF. The CDR3 nucleotides read TGTGCCAGCAGTTACTCTGGGCAAACGAACACCGGGGAGCTGTTTTTT. The gene calls are TRBV6-5 and TRBJ2-2, with D unclear. The CDR3 runs to 16 residues. Trimming took off 0 bases at V and 0 bases at J, with 8 bases between the two ends. Germline loops: CDR1 MNHEY, CDR2 SVGAGI.

The chain employs TRBV3-1 (or the pseudogene TRBV3-2) and TRBJ2-1; 8 nucleotides align to TRBD1. The CDR3 extends over 17 amino acids. With 3 bases clipped from V and 8 bases from J, the junction kept 15 bases outside the gene matches. CDR1 is LGHDT, CDR2 YNNKEL, per germline (reference sequence). The CDR3: CASSHGQGMYRYDEQFF. CDR3 sequence (DNA): TGTGCCAGCAGCCACGGACAGGGTATGTACCGGTATGATGAGCAGTTCTTC.

The chain links TRBV24-1 to TRBJ2-3; TRBD2 might be the D (5 bases). V shed 0 bases and J shed 0 bases, with 12 bases lying between them. In germline, CDR1 is KGHDR, CDR2 SFDVKD. This CDR3 contains 17 residues. The CDR3 region has the DNA TGTGCCACCAGTGATTTGAAATCTAGCCCCAGCACAGATACGCAGTATTTT. It specifies CATSDLKSSPSTDTQYF.

This chain uses TRBV28 with TRBJ1-5; 9 positions agree with TRBD1. V trimming: 4 bases; J trimming: 6 bases; junction bases outside the gene matches: 4. From germline, CDR1 is MDHEN and CDR2 SYDVKM. CDR3 length equals 14 residues. The CDR3: CASSSTGGVQPQHF. In DNA form, the CDR3 reads TGTGCCAGCAGTTCAACAGGGGGCGTTCAGCCCCAGCATTTT.

This chain joins TRBV5-1 and TRBJ2-1; 15 bases are shared with TRBD2. The CDR3 is made up of 18 amino acids. Germline V gene sequence: CDR1 SGHRS, CDR2 YFSETQ. V was clipped by 2 bases and J by 7 bases; unmatched bases: 10. For the CDR3, the DNA is TGCGCCAGCAGCTTATCTGGGACTAGCGGGAGGTCTTATAATGAGCAGTTCTTC. This translates into CASSLSGTSGRSYNEQFF.